The present TCR beta chain was sequenced within a study of early T cells in non-severe SARS-CoV-2 infection. Study-wide context: Sequencing targeted bulk RNA from unsorted whole blood, leaving chains unpaired.

The CDR3 length is 14 residues. Trimming cost V 4 bases and J 6 bases, with 12 bases left between them. Per the germline V gene, CDR1 is SEHNR and CDR2 is FQNEAQ (reference sequence). TCRdb fed the 5' RACE reads into MiXCR, producing one record per CDR3 protein. Among roughly 97,000 distinct CDR3 sequences listed, roughly 9.6% were seen once. The starting material was whole blood, obtained at baseline. The chain joins TRBV7-9 to TRBJ2-2; D unclear. The receptor's source is an adult who was a healthcare worker with PCR-confirmed SARS-CoV-2 infection or an uninfected control (not recorded which). Here the CDR3 reads CASSSQPTAGELFF. The CDR3 DNA is TGTGCCAGCAGCTCGCAACCTACAGCCGGGGAGCTGTTTTTT.